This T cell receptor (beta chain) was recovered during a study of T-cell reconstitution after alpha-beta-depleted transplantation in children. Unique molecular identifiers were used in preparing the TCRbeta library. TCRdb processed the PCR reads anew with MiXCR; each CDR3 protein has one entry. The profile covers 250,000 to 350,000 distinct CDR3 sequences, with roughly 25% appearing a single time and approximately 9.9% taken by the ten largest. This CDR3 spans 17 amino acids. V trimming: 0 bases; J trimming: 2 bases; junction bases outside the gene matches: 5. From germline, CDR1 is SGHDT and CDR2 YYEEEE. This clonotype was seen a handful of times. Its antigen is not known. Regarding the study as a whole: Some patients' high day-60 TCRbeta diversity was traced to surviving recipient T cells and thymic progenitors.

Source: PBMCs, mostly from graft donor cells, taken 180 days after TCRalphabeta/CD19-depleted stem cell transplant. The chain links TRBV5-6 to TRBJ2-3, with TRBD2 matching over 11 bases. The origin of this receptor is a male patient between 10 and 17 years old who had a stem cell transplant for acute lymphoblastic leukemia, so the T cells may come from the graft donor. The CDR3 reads CASSLALTSGATDTQYF. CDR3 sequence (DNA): TGTGCCAGCAGCTTGGCGCTGACTAGCGGGGCCACAGATACGCAGTATTTT.